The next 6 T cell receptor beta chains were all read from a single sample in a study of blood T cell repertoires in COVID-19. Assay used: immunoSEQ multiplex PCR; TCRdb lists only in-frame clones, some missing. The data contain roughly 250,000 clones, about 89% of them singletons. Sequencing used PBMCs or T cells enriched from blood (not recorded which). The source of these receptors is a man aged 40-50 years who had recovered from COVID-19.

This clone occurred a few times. CDR3 loop: CATDGSGLNPVLSYNEQFF. The CDR3 nucleotides read TGTGCCACCGACGGGTCGGGACTGAACCCCGTTCTCTCCTACAATGAGCAGTTCTTC. The chain employs TRBV24-1 and TRBJ2-1; D is possibly TRBD2 (6 bases). V was cut by 9 bases and J by 0 bases, with 26 bases left in between. The CDR3 has 19 amino acids. Germline V gene lookup returns CDR1 KGHDR and CDR2 SFDVKD.

The CDR3 region is CASNKGQGAGISSYNEQFF. The CDR3, as DNA: TGTGCCAGCAATAAGGGACAGGGGGCCGGAATCAGCTCCTACAATGAGCAGTTCTTC. The V and J genes are TRBV9 and TRBJ2-1, with 12 bases that match TRBD1. The V and J ends lost 6 bases and 0 bases, in that order; junction bases with no gene match: 13. Germline assignment: CDR1 SGDLS and CDR2 YYNGEE. This CDR3 spans 19 amino acids.

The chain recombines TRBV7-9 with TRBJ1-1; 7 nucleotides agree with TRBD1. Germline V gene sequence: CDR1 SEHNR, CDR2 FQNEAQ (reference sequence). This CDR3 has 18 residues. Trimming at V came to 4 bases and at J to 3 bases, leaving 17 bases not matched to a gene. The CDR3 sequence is CASSSQPGQKRDHTEAFF. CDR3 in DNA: TGTGCCAGCAGCTCCCAGCCGGGACAGAAAAGAGATCACACTGAAGCTTTCTTT.

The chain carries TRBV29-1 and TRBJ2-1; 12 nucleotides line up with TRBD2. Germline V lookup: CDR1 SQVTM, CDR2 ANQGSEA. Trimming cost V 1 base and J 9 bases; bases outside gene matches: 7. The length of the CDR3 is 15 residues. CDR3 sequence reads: CSVEARTSGDSEQFF. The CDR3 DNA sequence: TGCAGCGTTGAAGCCCGGACTAGCGGGGATAGTGAGCAGTTCTTC.

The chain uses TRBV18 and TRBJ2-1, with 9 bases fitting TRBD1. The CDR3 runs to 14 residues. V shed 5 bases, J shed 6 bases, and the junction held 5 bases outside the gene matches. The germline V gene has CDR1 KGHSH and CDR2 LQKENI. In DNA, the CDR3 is TGTGCCAGCTCAACCGACAGGGGGATCAATGAGCAGTTCTTC. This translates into CASSTDRGINEQFF.

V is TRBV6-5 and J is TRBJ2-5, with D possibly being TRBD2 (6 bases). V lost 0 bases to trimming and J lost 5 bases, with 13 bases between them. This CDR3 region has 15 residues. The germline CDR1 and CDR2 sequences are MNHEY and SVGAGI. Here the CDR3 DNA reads TGTGCCAGCAGTTACTCTCCGGGCGGGGCGGAGACCCAGTACTTC. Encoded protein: CASSYSPGGAETQYF.